Ten or more counts support the clone carrying this T cell receptor beta chain. The antigen is undetermined. One entry per CDR3 protein, called by TCRdb with MiXCR from the reads. The sample holds roughly 500,000 distinct CDR3 sequences; more than 30% are singletons and the top ten take about a sixth. The data were taken from a study of T cell repertoires in cytomegalovirus infection. Study-wide context: It can be stated that public TCR beta signatures indicated CMV infection as well as a matching HLA type. Study results and limitations: In two of eight donors, the top clonotype was HLA-C-restricted CMV-specific. Adding up the frequency of public TCR beta families identified people who carried CMV plus the relevant HLA.

The CDR3 runs to 15 residues. V was clipped by 8 bases and J by 5 bases; unmatched bases: 11. Germline CDR1 reads SGHTA; CDR2 reads FQGNSA. The clonotype was recovered from a human donor in good health (CMV status not recorded). Some clones in this sample may be carry-over from other donors' samples. The chain is built from TRBV7-2 and TRBJ2-2; 7 nucleotides align to TRBD1. The sample was cultured PBMCs, taken from culture after CMV antigen stimulation. This CDR3 reads CASAGTDAWTGELFF. CDR3 coding DNA: TGTGCCAGCGCCGGGACAGACGCCTGGACCGGGGAGCTGTTTTTT.